This TCR beta chain was found in a study of graft-versus-host responses after intestinal transplantation. Graft-derived tissue was subjected to processing to liberate intraepithelial and lamina propria lymphocytes. Generated by immunoSEQ multiplex PCR, the TCRdb table keeps only in-frame clones and is missing some. In the table there are fewer than 20,000 clones, approximately 79% of which are singletons. Germline V lookup: CDR1 MDHEN, CDR2 SYDVKM. This CDR3 is 12 amino acids long. V gave up 5 bases and J gave up 2 bases, with 7 bases separating them. The receptor was derived from a human patient who received an intestinal transplant, so some T cells may come from the graft donor. This rearrangement joins TRBV28 to TRBJ2-7; D is possibly TRBD2 (5 bases). The sample in question was ileum tissue, obtained roughly 70 weeks after intestinal transplant. The CDR3 region is CASSRGTYEQYF. CDR3 coding DNA: TGTGCCAGCAGTAGAGGGACCTACGAGCAGTACTTC.